This T cell receptor (beta chain) was recorded in a study of T cell repertoires in cytomegalovirus infection. In the case of this clonotype: Its antigen remains unknown.

Between the trimmed V and J ends, which lost 8 bases and 2 bases, there was a span of 9 bases. The germline V gene has CDR1 SNHLY and CDR2 FYNNEI. The length of the CDR3 is 12 residues. From the reads, TCRdb called clonotypes with MiXCR, one entry per CDR3 protein. The table records 90,000 to 110,000 distinct CDR3 sequences, 25% to 30% of them present only once. This clonotype was obtained from a human donor in good health (CMV status not recorded). Some clones in this sample may be carry-over from other donors' samples. The V call is TRBV2, the J call TRBJ1-1; no clear D gene. Sequenced here: CD8+ T cells from cultured PBMCs, sampled from culture after CMV antigen stimulation. CDR3 residues: CASGLVNTEAFF. The DNA of the CDR3 is TGTGCCAGCGGGTTAGTAAACACTGAAGCTTTCTTT.